This T cell receptor beta chain was profiled in a study of regulatory T cells in long-lasting Graves disease. Both iRepertoire HTBI primers and Arm-PCR of CDR3 regions were used to build the TCR beta libraries. In TCRdb, the multiplex PCR reads were re-called with MiXCR into one record per CDR3 protein. Among roughly 350,000 distinct CDR3 sequences listed, around 15% were seen once. This clonotype was counted at least ten times. Time point reported: newly diagnosed GD, antithyroid drugs for less than 3 months. PBMC-derived RNA was used for the TCR library. The V and J ends lost 8 bases and 5 bases respectively, with 16 bases between them. The CDR3 totals 14 residues. In addition, the sample was reused for a study of T cells in Graves' hyperthyroidism and ophthalmopathy.

The sample here was peripheral blood mononuclear cells (PBMCs), taken at new diagnosis, from a patient treated with antithyroid drugs. This receptor was obtained from a woman between 18 and 30 years old with Graves disease. J is TRBJ1-5 and V is TRBV12-3 or TRBV12-4; no firm D call. CDR3 nucleotides: TGTGCCAGCGCCCCCCCGGGGTGGCATCAGCCCCAGCATTTT. This translates into CASAPPGWHQPQHF.